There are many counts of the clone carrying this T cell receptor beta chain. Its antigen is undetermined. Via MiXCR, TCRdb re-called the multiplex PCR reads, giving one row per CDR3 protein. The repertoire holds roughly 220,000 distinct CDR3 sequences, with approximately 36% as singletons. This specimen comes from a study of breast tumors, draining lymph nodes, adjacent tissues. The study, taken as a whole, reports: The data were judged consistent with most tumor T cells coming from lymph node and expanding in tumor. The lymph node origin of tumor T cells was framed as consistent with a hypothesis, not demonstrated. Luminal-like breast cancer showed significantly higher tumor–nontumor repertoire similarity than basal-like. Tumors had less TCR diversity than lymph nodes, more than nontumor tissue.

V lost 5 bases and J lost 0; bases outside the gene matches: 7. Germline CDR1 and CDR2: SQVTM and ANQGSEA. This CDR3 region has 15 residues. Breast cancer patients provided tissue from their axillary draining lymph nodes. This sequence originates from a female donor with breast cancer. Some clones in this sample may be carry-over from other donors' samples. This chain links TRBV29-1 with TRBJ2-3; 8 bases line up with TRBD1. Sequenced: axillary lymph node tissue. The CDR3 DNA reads TGCAGCGTTAGTTTGGGGGACAGGAGCACAGATACGCAGTATTTT. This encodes CSVSLGDRSTDTQYF.